Below, 30 T cell receptor beta chains from the same sample are listed, as sequenced in a study of blood T cell repertoires in COVID-19. Profiled with immunoSEQ multiplex PCR; TCRdb holds only in-frame clones, not every one. Found here are tens of thousands of clones, approximately 84% of them singletons; the top ten hold approximately 17%. Source material: peripheral blood. Receptors were obtained from a man between 65 and 79 years old with active COVID-19.

The DNA for the CDR3 is TGTGCCAGCAGTTGGGACAGGGCGAATGAGCAGTTCTTC. It encodes CASSWDRANEQFF. This chain connects TRBV12-3 or TRBV12-4 to TRBJ2-1; TRBD1 aligns across 9 bases. V gave up 4 bases and J gave up 7 bases; unmatched junction bases: 2. The CDR3 is 13 amino acids.

There are a few counts of this clone. Here the CDR3 reads CSASLGQGEDTQYF. The CDR3, as DNA: TGCAGTGCTAGTTTGGGACAGGGGGAAGATACGCAGTATTTT. The gene calls are TRBV20-1 and TRBJ2-3, with 11 bases matching TRBD1. Germline trimming cut 3 bases from V and 5 bases from J; bases unmatched to any gene: 4. This CDR3 has 14 residues. From germline, CDR1 is DFQATT and CDR2 SNEGSKA (reference sequence).

V is TRBV3-1 (or the pseudogene TRBV3-2) and J is TRBJ1-2; 8 bases map to TRBD1. This CDR3 region has 13 residues. V lost 2 bases, J lost 9 bases, and 5 bases stayed unmatched. Germline CDR1 and CDR2: LGHDT and YNNKEL (reference sequence). CDR3 in amino acids: CASSQRTGRRYTF. Here the CDR3 DNA reads TGTGCCAGCAGCCAAAGGACAGGGCGGCGCTACACCTTC.

This chain joins TRBV30 and TRBJ2-1, with D perhaps TRBD1 (6 bases). The germline V gene has CDR1 GTSNPN and CDR2 SVGIG (reference sequence). The V gene lost 5 bases and the J gene lost 9 bases, with 11 bases spanning the gap. The length of the CDR3 is 11 residues. The CDR3 here is CAWDRLGEQFF. For the CDR3, the DNA is TGTGCCTGGGACAGGCTCGGTGAGCAGTTCTTC.

This clone is termed medium-sized. The genes are TRBV2 and TRBJ1-1; D is ambiguous. V lost 6 bases to trimming and J lost 6 bases, with 8 bases between them. The CDR3 extends over 11 amino acids. CDR1 and CDR2 from the germline V gene are SNHLY and FYNNEI. CDR3 bases: TGTGCCAGCAGATACGGGTCTGAAGCTTTCTTT. Amino acids: CASRYGSEAFF.

This chain links TRBV7-2 with TRBJ2-3; D gene unclear. Per germline, CDR1 SGHTA and CDR2 FQGNSA. V was clipped by 1 base and J by 4 bases, with 9 bases between them. The CDR3 extends over 14 amino acids. The CDR3 reads CASSLGVPSDTQYF. The CDR3 DNA sequence: TGTGCCAGCAGCTTAGGAGTCCCCTCAGATACGCAGTATTTT.

CDR3 bases: TGTGCCAGCAGCTCTGACGGGTACGAGCAGTACTTC. Translating it yields CASSSDGYEQYF. J is TRBJ2-7 and V is TRBV7-9, with unresolved D. CDR1 is SEHNR and CDR2 is FQNEAQ in the germline V gene (reference sequence). The CDR3 is 12 amino acids. V was shortened by 4 bases and J by 4 bases, with 8 bases between the two germline ends.

This chain uses TRBV7-2 with TRBJ2-7; 8 bases fit TRBD2. V trimming: 2 bases; J trimming: 5 bases; junction bases outside the gene matches: 5. Per germline, CDR1 SGHTA and CDR2 FQGNSA. CDR3 length: 14 residues. The chain's CDR3 is CASSLNGRVDEQYF. CDR3 DNA sequence: TGTGCCAGCAGCTTAAACGGGAGGGTCGACGAGCAGTACTTC.

V and J are TRBV5-5 and TRBJ1-1; D not certain. The CDR3 is made up of 13 amino acids. V was trimmed by 0 bases and J by 2 bases, leaving 5 bases between them. The germline CDR1 and CDR2 sequences are SGHKS and YYEKEE (reference sequence). The chain's CDR3 is CASSLEHNTEAFF. Here the CDR3 DNA reads TGTGCCAGCAGCTTGGAACATAACACTGAAGCTTTCTTT.

The chain employs TRBV7-2 and TRBJ2-7, with 10 bases identical to TRBD2. V was clipped by 5 bases and J by 4 bases; unmatched bases: 11. The CDR3 loop spans 16 amino acids. Germline V gene data show CDR1 as SGHTA and CDR2 as FQGNSA. CDR3: CASSPRQREGLYEQYF. CDR3 sequence (DNA): TGTGCCAGCAGCCCCCGTCAGCGGGAGGGCCTGTACGAGCAGTACTTC.

This chain connects TRBV30 to TRBJ1-5, with TRBD1 as a possible D gene (6 bases). CDR1 and CDR2 from the germline V gene are GTSNPN and SVGIG (reference sequence). There are 15 residues in the CDR3. V was pared by 3 bases and J by 0 bases, with 12 bases between. The CDR3 protein is CAWRRTGSSNQPQHF. In DNA form, the CDR3 reads TGTGCCTGGAGAAGAACAGGGAGTAGCAATCAGCCCCAGCATTTT.

V is TRBV6-4 and J is TRBJ2-1; 8 bases agree with TRBD2. Germline trimming cut 3 bases from V and 0 bases from J; bases unmatched to any gene: 7. Germline V gene data show CDR1 as MRHNA and CDR2 as SNTAGT. The CDR3 loop spans 17 amino acids. The CDR3 nucleotides are TGTGCCAGCAGTGAAGGGGTAGCGGGAAGCTCCTACAATGAGCAGTTCTTC. This sequence encodes CASSEGVAGSSYNEQFF.

The chain carries TRBV10-3 and TRBJ1-3, with a tentative D call TRBD1 (6 bases). CDR3 size: 12 residues. The V end was cut by 5 bases, the J end by 16 bases, with 18 bases between. CDR1 is ENHRY, CDR2 SYGVKD, per germline. As DNA, the CDR3 is TGTGCCATCAGTAAAACAGGGACACCCCCGTATTTT. It yields the protein CAISKTGTPPYF.

The chain employs TRBV29-1 and TRBJ1-2; no firm D call. Germline CDR1 is SQVTM and CDR2 is ANQGSEA. Trimming removed 5 bases from V and 2 bases from J, with 9 bases in between. This CDR3 contains 12 residues. The CDR3 DNA is TGCAGCGTTTCGGACTTAAACTATGGCTACACCTTC. This sequence encodes CSVSDLNYGYTF.

J is TRBJ1-1 and V is TRBV19; the D gene is possibly TRBD1 (5 bases). The CDR3 covers 13 residues. V shed 10 bases and J shed 0 bases, with 12 bases lying between them. The germline V gene has CDR1 LNHDA and CDR2 SQIVND (reference sequence). This CDR3 reads CATQVTVNTEAFF. The CDR3 DNA is TGTGCCACCCAAGTGACAGTGAACACTGAAGCTTTCTTT. The full variable domain, with the rest looked up from reference TRBV19 and TRBJ1-1, is DGGITQSPKYLFRKEGQNVTLSCEQNLNHDAMYWYRQDPGQGLRLIYYSQIVNDFQKGDIAEGYSVSREKKESFPLTVTSAQKNPTAFYLCATQVTVNTEAFFGQGTRLTVV.

The J gene is TRBJ1-1, the V gene TRBV7-2; tentative D call: TRBD1 (6 bases). The V gene's germline CDR1 is SGHTA and CDR2 FQGNSA. The ends were cut back, 1 base at V and 1 base at J, with 10 bases in the middle. The length of the CDR3 is 15 residues. CDR3 DNA sequence: TGTGCCAGCAGCTTAGTGAGGGGGTCGAACACTGAAGCTTTCTTT. It codes for CASSLVRGSNTEAFF. Together with reference TRBV7-2 and TRBJ1-1, the CDR3 gives the full variable domain: GAGVSQSPSNKVTEKGKDVELRCDPISGHTALYWYRQSLGQGLEFLIYFQGNSAPDKSGLPSDRFSAERTGGSVSTLTIQRTQQEDSAVYLCASSLVRGSNTEAFFGQGTRLTVV.

The chain couples TRBV6-2 or TRBV6-3 to TRBJ2-2, with D possibly TRBD1 on 6 matching bases. CDR1 and CDR2 (germline): MNHEY, SVGEGT. V gave up 6 bases and J gave up 2 bases, with 16 bases separating them. The CDR3 is 16 residues long. The CDR3 nucleotides read TGTGCCAGCAGCCCCGGAAGGGGGTATAACACCGGGGAGCTGTTTTTT. Its protein is CASSPGRGYNTGELFF.

This chain joins TRBV11-1 and TRBJ2-3; 11 bases map to TRBD1. Germline CDR1 reads SGHAT; CDR2 reads FQDESV (reference sequence). V was pared by 5 bases and J by 1 base, with 5 bases of the junction left unmatched. The CDR3 length is 16 residues. The CDR3 nucleotides read TGTGCCAGCAGCCCGTGGACAGGGGGCCGCACAGATACGCAGTATTTT. This translates into CASSPWTGGRTDTQYF.

The chain recombines TRBV5-1 with TRBJ2-3; 7 nucleotides line up with TRBD1. CDR1 is SGHRS, CDR2 YFSETQ, per germline. V was clipped by 1 base and J by 2 bases; unmatched bases: 4. CDR3 length: 15 amino acids. The CDR3 region has the DNA TGCGCCAGCAGCTTGACAGGGGTAAACACAGATACGCAGTATTTT. Amino acids: CASSLTGVNTDTQYF.

The chain links TRBV6-2 or TRBV6-3 to TRBJ2-3; 14 positions match TRBD2. Germline V CDR1 and CDR2: MNHEY, SVGEGT. The J segment lost 0 bases and the V segment lost 2 bases, leaving 10 bases of the junction unmatched. The CDR3 runs to 20 residues. The CDR3 sequence: CASSYESGTSGSRSTDTQYF. The DNA for the CDR3 is TGTGCCAGCAGTTACGAGTCCGGGACTAGCGGGAGTAGGAGCACAGATACGCAGTATTTT.

The chain combines TRBV6-9 with TRBJ2-1; the match to TRBD2 covers 13 bases. The germline V gene has CDR1 MNHGY and CDR2 SVAAGI. The CDR3 totals 17 residues. The trim removed 4 bases at V and 9 bases at J, leaving 12 bases unmatched. CDR3 in DNA: TGTGCCAGCAGTTCCCGCCGGACTAGCGGGAGAAGAGGTGAGCAGTTCTTC. Protein sequence: CASSSRRTSGRRGEQFF.

The chain is built from TRBV2 and TRBJ2-1; TRBD2 aligns across 8 bases. The germline V gene has CDR1 SNHLY and CDR2 FYNNEI. J lost 12 bases, V lost 4 bases, and 8 bases had no gene match. The CDR3 contains 13 residues. The CDR3 nucleotides are TGTGCCAGCAGTGCCGGGACTAGAGGTTCGCAGTTCTTC. Translating it yields CASSAGTRGSQFF.

This chain links TRBV4-1 with TRBJ2-7; perhaps TRBD2 as D (6 bases). The ends were cut back, 1 base at V and 1 base at J, with 11 bases in the middle. Germline values: CDR1 MGHRA, CDR2 YSYEKL. The CDR3 has 15 residues. The CDR3: CASSQASEGSYEQYF. For the CDR3, the DNA is TGCGCCAGCAGCCAAGCTAGCGAGGGGTCCTACGAGCAGTACTTC.

This chain links TRBV2 with TRBJ2-1, with D unresolved. This CDR3 spans 16 amino acids. Trimming took off 6 bases at V and 0 bases at J, with 15 bases between the two ends. CDR1 SNHLY and CDR2 FYNNEI come from the germline V gene. The CDR3 nucleotides read TGTGCCAGCAGGGTCCTTGGCGGTAGCTCCTACAATGAGCAGTTCTTC. Protein product: CASRVLGGSSYNEQFF.

The V gene is TRBV19, the J gene TRBJ2-1; 7 bases agree with TRBD2. V trimming: 10 bases; J trimming: 0 bases; junction bases outside the gene matches: 9. The germline gives CDR1 LNHDA, CDR2 SQIVND (reference sequence). This CDR3 region has 15 residues. The CDR3 coding sequence is TGTGCCACCGGGGACTACTCGAGCTCCTACAATGAGCAGTTCTTC. This gives the protein CATGDYSSSYNEQFF.

V usage is TRBV28 and J usage is TRBJ1-5, with a possible D match to TRBD1 (5 bases). Trimming pared 3 bases from V and 0 bases from J, leaving 15 bases between. The CDR3 has 17 amino acids. The germline gives CDR1 MDHEN, CDR2 SYDVKM. The CDR3 loop is CASSFPTTDFSNQPQHF. DNA of the CDR3: TGTGCCAGCAGTTTCCCTACGACAGATTTTAGCAATCAGCCCCAGCATTTT.

This chain connects TRBV19 to TRBJ2-4, with TRBD1 as a possible D gene (6 bases). The germline V gene encodes CDR1 LNHDA and CDR2 SQIVND (reference sequence). Trimming shortened V by 3 bases and J by 1 base, and 7 bases separated the two germline ends. The CDR3 covers 14 residues. CDR3 loop: CASSMRGAKNIQYF. CDR3 DNA sequence: TGTGCCAGTAGTATGAGGGGGGCCAAAAACATTCAGTACTTC.

The chain links TRBV5-1 to TRBJ2-2; unclear D gene. Trimming pared 4 bases from V and 3 bases from J, leaving 7 bases between. Germline V gene lookup returns CDR1 SGHRS and CDR2 YFSETQ. The CDR3 is 13 residues long. The CDR3 DNA reads as TGCGCCAGCAGCCCTAGTTACACCGGGGAGCTGTTTTTT. This codes for CASSPSYTGELFF.

This clone was counted a few times. The chain joins TRBV7-9 to TRBJ2-1; D perhaps matches TRBD1 (5 bases). This CDR3 is built from 16 residues. V lost 3 bases, J lost 1 base, and 13 bases lay in between. Germline V gene lookup returns CDR1 SEHNR and CDR2 FQNEAQ (reference sequence). CDR3 region: CASSLVRQRSYNEQFF. In DNA form, the CDR3 reads TGTGCCAGCAGCTTGGTCCGACAGAGATCCTACAATGAGCAGTTCTTC.

This chain uses TRBV6-5 with TRBJ2-3; 13 positions match TRBD2. Germline V gene lookup returns CDR1 MNHEY and CDR2 SVGAGI. CDR3 size: 15 residues. Trimming cost V 4 bases and J 6 bases; bases outside gene matches: 4. The CDR3 sequence is CASSWTSGRGDTQYF. As DNA, the CDR3 is TGTGCCAGCAGTTGGACTAGCGGGAGAGGGGATACGCAGTATTTT.